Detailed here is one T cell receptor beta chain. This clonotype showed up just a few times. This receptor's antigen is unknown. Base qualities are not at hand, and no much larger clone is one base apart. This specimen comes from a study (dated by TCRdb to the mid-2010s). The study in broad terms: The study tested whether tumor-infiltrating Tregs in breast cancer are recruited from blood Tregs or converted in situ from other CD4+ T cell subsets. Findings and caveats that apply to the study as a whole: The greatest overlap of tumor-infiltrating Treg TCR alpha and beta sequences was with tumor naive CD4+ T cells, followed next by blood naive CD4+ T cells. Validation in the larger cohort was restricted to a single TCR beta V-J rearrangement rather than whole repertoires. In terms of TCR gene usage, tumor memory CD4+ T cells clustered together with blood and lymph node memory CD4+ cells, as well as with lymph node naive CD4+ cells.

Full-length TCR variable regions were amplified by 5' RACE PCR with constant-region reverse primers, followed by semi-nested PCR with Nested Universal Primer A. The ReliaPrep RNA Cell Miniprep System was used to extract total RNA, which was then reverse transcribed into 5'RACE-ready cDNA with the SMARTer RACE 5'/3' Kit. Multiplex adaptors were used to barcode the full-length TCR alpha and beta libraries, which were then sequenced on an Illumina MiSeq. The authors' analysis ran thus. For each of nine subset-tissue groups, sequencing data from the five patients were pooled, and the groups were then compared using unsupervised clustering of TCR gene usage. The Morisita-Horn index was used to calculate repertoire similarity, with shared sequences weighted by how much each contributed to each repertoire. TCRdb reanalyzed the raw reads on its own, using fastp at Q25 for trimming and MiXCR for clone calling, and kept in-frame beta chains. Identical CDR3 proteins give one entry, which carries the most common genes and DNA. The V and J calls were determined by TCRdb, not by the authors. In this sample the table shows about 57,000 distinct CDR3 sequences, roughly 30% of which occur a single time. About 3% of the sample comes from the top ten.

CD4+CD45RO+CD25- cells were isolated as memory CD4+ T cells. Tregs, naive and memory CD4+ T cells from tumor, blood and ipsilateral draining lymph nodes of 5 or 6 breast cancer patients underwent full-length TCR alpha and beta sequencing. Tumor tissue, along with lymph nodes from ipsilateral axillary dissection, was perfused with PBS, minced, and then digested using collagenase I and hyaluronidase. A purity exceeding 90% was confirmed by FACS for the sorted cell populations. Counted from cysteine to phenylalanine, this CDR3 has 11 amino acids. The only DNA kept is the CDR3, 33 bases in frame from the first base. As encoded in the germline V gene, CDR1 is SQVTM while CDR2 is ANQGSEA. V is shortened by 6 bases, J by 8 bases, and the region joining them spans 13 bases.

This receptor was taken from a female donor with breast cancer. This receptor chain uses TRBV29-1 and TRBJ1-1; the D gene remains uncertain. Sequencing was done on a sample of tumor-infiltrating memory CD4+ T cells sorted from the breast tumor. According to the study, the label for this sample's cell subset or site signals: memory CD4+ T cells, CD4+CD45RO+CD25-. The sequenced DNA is TGCAGCGTCCCCCGACCACCGGAAGCTTTCTTT. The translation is CSVPRPPEAFF.